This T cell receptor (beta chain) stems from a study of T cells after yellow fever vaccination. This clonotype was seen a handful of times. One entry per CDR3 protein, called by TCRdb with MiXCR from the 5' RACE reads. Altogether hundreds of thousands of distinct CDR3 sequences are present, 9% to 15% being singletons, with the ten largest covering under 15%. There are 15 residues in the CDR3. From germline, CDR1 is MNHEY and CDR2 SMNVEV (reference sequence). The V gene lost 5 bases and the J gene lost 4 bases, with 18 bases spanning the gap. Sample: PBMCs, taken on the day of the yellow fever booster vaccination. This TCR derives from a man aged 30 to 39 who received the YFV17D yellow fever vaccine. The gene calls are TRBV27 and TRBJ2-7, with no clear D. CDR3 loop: CASSPSFLGRYEQYF. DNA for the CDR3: TGTGCCAGCAGTCCCTCCTTCCTAGGGCGGTACGAGCAGTACTTC.